Listed below are T cell receptor beta chains from one sample, sequenced in a study of monozygotic twins with inflammatory bowel disease. TCRdb reprocessed the 5' RACE reads and reports one entry per CDR3 protein, with no DNA. The sample totals 300,000 to 350,000 distinct CDR3 sequences. Sequencing input: blood. All receptors derive from a human donor with ulcerative colitis or Crohn's disease, or a healthy co-twin of an affected twin (not recorded which). Each CDR3 is given with its conserved first and last residue.

j_call: TRBJ2-3
v_call: TRBV6-5
cdr3_aa: CASSYSQGSGQDTQYF

j_call: TRBJ2-7
v_call: TRBV11-2
cdr3_aa: CASSPWTGQRVEQYF

j_call: TRBJ1-3
v_call: TRBV6-6
cdr3_aa: CASSWTGANTIYF

j_call: TRBJ1-1
v_call: TRBV7-9
cdr3_aa: CASTPLYTEAFF

j_call: TRBJ2-1
v_call: TRBV9
cdr3_aa: CASSVEGRPYNEQFF

j_call: TRBJ2-3
v_call: TRBV29-1
cdr3_aa: CSVVKDSPKTDTQYF

j_call: TRBJ1-1
v_call: TRBV29-1
cdr3_aa: CSVVRTQNTEAFF

j_call: TRBJ2-1
v_call: TRBV12-3/TRBV12-4
cdr3_aa: CASSSREGGRDNEQFF

j_call: TRBJ1-6
v_call: TRBV6-1
cdr3_aa: CASSPGTGGNSPLHF

j_call: TRBJ2-7
v_call: TRBV29-1
cdr3_aa: CSVEDPGSPRPYEQYF

j_call: TRBJ2-7
v_call: TRBV5-1
cdr3_aa: CASSPLQGHEQYF

j_call: TRBJ2-3
v_call: TRBV27
cdr3_aa: CASSPPGTGLGDTQYF

j_call: TRBJ1-1
v_call: TRBV6-2/TRBV6-3
cdr3_aa: CASSFPPREPGAFF

j_call: TRBJ1-6
v_call: TRBV11-2
cdr3_aa: CASSSDRWNSPLHF

j_call: TRBJ2-7
v_call: TRBV7-9
cdr3_aa: CASSSPSDTGVGEQYF

j_call: TRBJ2-2
v_call: TRBV7-2
cdr3_aa: CASSRQVSGELFF

j_call: TRBJ2-2
v_call: TRBV14
cdr3_aa: CASSQPAFTGELFF

j_call: TRBJ2-2
v_call: TRBV5-1
cdr3_aa: CASSPGTGRTGELFF

j_call: TRBJ2-1
v_call: TRBV20-1
cdr3_aa: CSARDSGNAWYNEQFF

j_call: TRBJ2-5
v_call: TRBV5-6
cdr3_aa: CASSLELVEETQYF

j_call: TRBJ2-2
v_call: TRBV2
cdr3_aa: CARRTGYTGELFF

j_call: TRBJ1-1
v_call: TRBV7-6
cdr3_aa: CASSPDGANTEAFF

j_call: TRBJ2-1
v_call: TRBV20-1
cdr3_aa: CSARREGLYYF

j_call: TRBJ2-4
v_call: TRBV28
cdr3_aa: CASSLDRGFAKNIQYF

j_call: TRBJ1-2
v_call: TRBV5-1
cdr3_aa: CASSLNGDGYTF

j_call: TRBJ1-2
v_call: TRBV5-1
cdr3_aa: CPSSLGDSGYTF

j_call: TRBJ1-2
v_call: TRBV12-3/TRBV12-4
cdr3_aa: CASTRGQRNYGYTF

j_call: TRBJ2-7
v_call: TRBV5-1
cdr3_aa: CASQTTGGPYEQYF

j_call: TRBJ2-6
v_call: TRBV5-1
cdr3_aa: CASSLQGTGANVLTF

j_call: TRBJ2-1
v_call: TRBV7-9
cdr3_aa: CASRDYNLYNEQFF

j_call: TRBJ2-3
v_call: TRBV4-3
cdr3_aa: CASSQETSGGLRTDTQYF

j_call: TRBJ2-1
v_call: TRBV24-1
cdr3_aa: CATSERDSYEQFF

j_call: TRBJ2-7
v_call: TRBV5-1
cdr3_aa: CASSLETPYEQYF

j_call: TRBJ2-1
v_call: TRBV20-1
cdr3_aa: CSAVYYSNEQFF

j_call: TRBJ2-5
v_call: TRBV12-3/TRBV12-4
cdr3_aa: CASTPKRDQETQYF

j_call: TRBJ2-3
v_call: TRBV27
cdr3_aa: CASSFTDTDTQYF

j_call: TRBJ2-3
v_call: TRBV2
cdr3_aa: CASSPTTSGRTDTQYF

j_call: TRBJ2-4
v_call: TRBV2
cdr3_aa: CASSGTQRTSGGAKNIQYF

j_call: TRBJ2-3
v_call: TRBV29-1
cdr3_aa: CSVEGQQGLTDTQYF